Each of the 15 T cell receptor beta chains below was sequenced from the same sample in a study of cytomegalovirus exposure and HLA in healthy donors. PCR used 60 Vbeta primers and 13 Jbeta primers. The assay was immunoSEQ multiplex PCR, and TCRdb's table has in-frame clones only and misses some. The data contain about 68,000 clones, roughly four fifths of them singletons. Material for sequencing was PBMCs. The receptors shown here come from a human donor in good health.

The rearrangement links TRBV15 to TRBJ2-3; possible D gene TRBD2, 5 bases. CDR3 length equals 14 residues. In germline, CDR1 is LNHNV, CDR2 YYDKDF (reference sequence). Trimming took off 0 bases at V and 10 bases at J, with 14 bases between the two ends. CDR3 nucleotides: TGTGCCACCAGCAGAGAGGGGTCGGTGGGAGCGCAGTATTTT. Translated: CATSREGSVGAQYF.

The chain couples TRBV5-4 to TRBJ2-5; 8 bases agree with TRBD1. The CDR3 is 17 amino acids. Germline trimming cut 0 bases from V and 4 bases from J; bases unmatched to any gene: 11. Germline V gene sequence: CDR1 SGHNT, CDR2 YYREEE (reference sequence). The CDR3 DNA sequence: TGTGCCAGCAGCTTGGTGGGAGGCAGGGGGCAGCGAGAGACCCAGTACTTC. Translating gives CASSLVGGRGQRETQYF.

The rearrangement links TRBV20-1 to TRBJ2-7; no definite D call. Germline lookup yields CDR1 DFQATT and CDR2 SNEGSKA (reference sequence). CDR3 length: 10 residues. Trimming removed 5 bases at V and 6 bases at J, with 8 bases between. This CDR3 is CSAGLREQYF. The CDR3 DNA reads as TGCAGTGCTGGGCTTCGCGAGCAGTACTTC.

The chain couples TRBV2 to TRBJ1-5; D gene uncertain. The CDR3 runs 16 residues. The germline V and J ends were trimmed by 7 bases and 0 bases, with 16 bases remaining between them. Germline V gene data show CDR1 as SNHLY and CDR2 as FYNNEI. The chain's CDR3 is CASTRRDRNSNQPQHF. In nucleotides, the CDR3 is TGTGCCAGCACGAGGCGAGACCGAAATAGCAATCAGCCCCAGCATTTT. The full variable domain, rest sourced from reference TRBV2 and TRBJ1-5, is EPEVTQTPSHQVTQMGQEVILRCVPISNHLYFYWYRQILGQKVEFLVSFYNNEISEKSEIFDDQFSVERPDGSNFTLKIRSTKLEDSAMYFCASTRRDRNSNQPQHFGDGTRLSIL.

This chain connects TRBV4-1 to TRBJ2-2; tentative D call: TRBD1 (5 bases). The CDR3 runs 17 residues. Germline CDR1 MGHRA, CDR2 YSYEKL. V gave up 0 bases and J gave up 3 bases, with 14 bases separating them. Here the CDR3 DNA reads TGCGCCAGCAGCCAAGATCTCCAGGGCTCGTACACCGGGGAGCTGTTTTTT. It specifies CASSQDLQGSYTGELFF.

The CDR3 region is CAIRTMTASGEAFF. CDR3 in DNA: TGTGCCATCAGAACTATGACAGCGTCGGGTGAAGCTTTCTTT. This chain joins TRBV10-3 and TRBJ1-1; possible D gene TRBD1, 5 bases. Germline lookup yields CDR1 ENHRY and CDR2 SYGVKD. This CDR3 has 14 amino acids. V was pared by 6 bases and J by 7 bases, with 18 bases between.

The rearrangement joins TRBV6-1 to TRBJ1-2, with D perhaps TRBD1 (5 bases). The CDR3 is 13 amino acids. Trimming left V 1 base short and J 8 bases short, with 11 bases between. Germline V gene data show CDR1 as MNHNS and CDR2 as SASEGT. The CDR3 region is CASSEGGGGGYTF. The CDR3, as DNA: TGTGCCAGCAGTGAAGGGGGCGGTGGGGGCTACACCTTC.

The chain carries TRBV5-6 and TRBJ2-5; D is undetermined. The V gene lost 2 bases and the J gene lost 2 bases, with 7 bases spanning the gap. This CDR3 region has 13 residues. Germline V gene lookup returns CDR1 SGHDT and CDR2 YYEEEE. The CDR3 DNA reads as TGTGCCAGCAGCTTTTTCGGGCAAGAGACCCAGTACTTC. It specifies CASSFFGQETQYF.

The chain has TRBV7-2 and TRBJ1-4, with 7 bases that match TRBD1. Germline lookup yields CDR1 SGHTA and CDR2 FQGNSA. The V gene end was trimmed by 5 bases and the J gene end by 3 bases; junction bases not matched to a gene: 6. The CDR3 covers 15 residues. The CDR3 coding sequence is TGTGCCAGCAGCATGGACAGGCAATCTAATGAAAAACTGTTTTTT. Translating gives CASSMDRQSNEKLFF.

Written as DNA, the CDR3 is TGTGCCAGCAGCCCCCGCGAAGCGGGGAGACGCTACGAGCAGTACTTC. Translation: CASSPREAGRRYEQYF. This chain uses TRBV7-2 with TRBJ2-7, with 7 nucleotides matching TRBD2. J lost 3 bases, V lost 5 bases, and 13 bases had no gene match. CDR3 length equals 16 residues. CDR1 and CDR2 (germline): SGHTA, FQGNSA.

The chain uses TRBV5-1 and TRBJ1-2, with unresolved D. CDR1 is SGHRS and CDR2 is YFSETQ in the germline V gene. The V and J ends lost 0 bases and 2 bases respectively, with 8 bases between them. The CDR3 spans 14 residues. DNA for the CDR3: TGCGCCAGCAGCTTGGTAGACGGGAACTATGGCTACACCTTC. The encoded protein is CASSLVDGNYGYTF. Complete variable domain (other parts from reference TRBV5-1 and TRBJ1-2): KAGVTQTPRYLIKTRGQQVTLSCSPISGHRSVSWYQQTPGQGLQFLFEYFSETQRNKGNFPGRFSGRQFSNSRSEMNVSTLELGDSALYLCASSLVDGNYGYTFGSGTRLTVV.

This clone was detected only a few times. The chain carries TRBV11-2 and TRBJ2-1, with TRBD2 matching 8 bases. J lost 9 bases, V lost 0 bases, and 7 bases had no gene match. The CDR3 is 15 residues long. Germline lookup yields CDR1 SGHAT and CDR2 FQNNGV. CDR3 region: CASSLEGLVGFEQFF. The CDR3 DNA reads TGTGCCAGCAGCTTAGAGGGACTAGTGGGATTTGAGCAGTTCTTC.

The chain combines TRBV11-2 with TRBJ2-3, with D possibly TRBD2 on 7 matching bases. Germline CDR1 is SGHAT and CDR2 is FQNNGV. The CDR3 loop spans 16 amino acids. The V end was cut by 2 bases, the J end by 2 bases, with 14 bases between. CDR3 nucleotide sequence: TGTGCCAGCAGCTTACGGGGGGCCGGACCCACAGATACGCAGTATTTT. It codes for CASSLRGAGPTDTQYF.

CDR3 in amino acids: CSAKTTGQETQYF. CDR3 DNA sequence: TGCAGCGCTAAAACGACAGGCCAAGAGACCCAGTACTTC. V gene TRBV29-1 combines with J gene TRBJ2-5, with D possibly matching TRBD1 (6 bases). The CDR3 runs 13 residues. Germline CDR1 and CDR2: SQVTM and ANQGSEA. Trimming cost V 7 bases and J 1 base, with 13 bases left between them.

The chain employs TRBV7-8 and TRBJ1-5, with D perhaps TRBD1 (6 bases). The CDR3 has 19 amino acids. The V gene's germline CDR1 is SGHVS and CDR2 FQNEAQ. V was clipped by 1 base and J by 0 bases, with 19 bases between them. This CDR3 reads CASSLDFGTLTDSNQPQHF. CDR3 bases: TGTGCCAGCAGCTTAGACTTCGGGACATTAACGGATAGCAATCAGCCCCAGCATTTT.